This T cell receptor (beta chain) was sequenced in a study of post-analysis software for immune sequencing data. Overall study context: Several disease courses (relapsing-remitting, secondary progressive and progressive-relapsing) of multiple sclerosis were included.

This clonotype was found many times. Antigen: not known. Libraries were made from TCR beta cDNA, and they carried unique molecular identifiers. T cells numbering roughly 0.9 to 10 million yielded cDNA molecules that totaled roughly 500,000. TCRdb fed the PCR reads into MiXCR, producing one record per CDR3 protein. Counted here are over 250,000 distinct CDR3 sequences, 35% to 45% occurring once; the ten biggest clones make up under 5.5%. Per germline, CDR1 SGHTA and CDR2 FQGNSA. Trimming shortened V by 3 bases and J by 11 bases, and 10 bases separated the two germline ends. The CDR3 is 11 amino acids. The study, taken as a whole, reports: Clustering by F measure revealed strong co-clustering among samples prepared together in one batch. Multiple sclerosis patients had significantly lower normalized Chao1 diversity than controls. Controls showed lower frequencies than patients for 5 or 6 TRBV segments, and TRBV5-6, TRBV5-1 and TRBV20-1 were among these.

This sequence was found in a girl under 18 with multiple sclerosis. The V gene is TRBV7-2, the J gene TRBJ1-1; maybe TRBD1 (5 bases). The sequencing input was blood. CDR3 sequence: CASSFSGPAFF. CDR3 bases: TGTGCCAGCAGCTTCTCGGGGCCGGCTTTCTTT. Full variable domain (outside the CDR3, taken from reference TRBV7-2 and TRBJ1-1): GAGVSQSPSNKVTEKGKDVELRCDPISGHTALYWYRQSLGQGLEFLIYFQGNSAPDKSGLPSDRFSAERTGGSVSTLTIQRTQQEDSAVYLCASSFSGPAFFGQGTRLTVV.